What follows are 3 T cell receptor beta chains derived from one specimen sequenced in a study of cytomegalovirus exposure and HLA in healthy donors. The primer mix had 60 Vbeta and 13 Jbeta primers. The repertoire was sequenced with immunoSEQ multiplex PCR; TCRdb's copy has only in-frame clones and lacks some. The data hold approximately 150,000 clones, with 75% to 85% observed a single time. Sequenced material: PBMCs. The origin of the receptors is a woman aged 45-60 years in good health and CMV-seronegative.

The gene calls are TRBV6-1 and TRBJ2-7; D is undetermined. Germline loops: CDR1 MNHNS, CDR2 SASEGT. Trimming removed 8 bases from V and 3 bases from J, with 8 bases in between. The CDR3 consists of 11 residues. Written as DNA, the CDR3 is TGTGCCAGCGGAGAGAACTACGAGCAGTACTTC. Protein product: CASGENYEQYF.

The J gene is TRBJ2-7, the V gene TRBV28; 7 bases fit TRBD2. This CDR3 is built from 12 residues. CDR1 is MDHEN, CDR2 SYDVKM, per germline. V was clipped by 9 bases and J by 7 bases; unmatched bases: 9. CDR3 sequence: CASNTAGREQYF. The CDR3 coding sequence is TGTGCCAGTAACACCGCCGGGAGGGAGCAGTACTTC. Supplemented by reference TRBV28 and TRBJ2-7, the full variable domain reads DVKVTQSSRYLVKRTGEKVFLECVQDMDHENMFWYRQDPGLGLRLIYFSYDVKMKEKGDIPEGYSVSREKKERFSLILESASTNQTSMYLCASNTAGREQYFGPGTRLTVT.

This clone was found once. The chain recombines TRBV19 with TRBJ2-5; 12 bases map to TRBD2. This CDR3 is built from 16 residues. V was clipped by 3 bases and J by 1 base; unmatched bases: 3. Germline V gene lookup returns CDR1 LNHDA and CDR2 SQIVND (reference sequence). CDR3 sequence (DNA): TGTGCCAGTAGTATTGGACTAGCGGGACCCCAAGAGACCCAGTACTTC. Translating gives CASSIGLAGPQETQYF.